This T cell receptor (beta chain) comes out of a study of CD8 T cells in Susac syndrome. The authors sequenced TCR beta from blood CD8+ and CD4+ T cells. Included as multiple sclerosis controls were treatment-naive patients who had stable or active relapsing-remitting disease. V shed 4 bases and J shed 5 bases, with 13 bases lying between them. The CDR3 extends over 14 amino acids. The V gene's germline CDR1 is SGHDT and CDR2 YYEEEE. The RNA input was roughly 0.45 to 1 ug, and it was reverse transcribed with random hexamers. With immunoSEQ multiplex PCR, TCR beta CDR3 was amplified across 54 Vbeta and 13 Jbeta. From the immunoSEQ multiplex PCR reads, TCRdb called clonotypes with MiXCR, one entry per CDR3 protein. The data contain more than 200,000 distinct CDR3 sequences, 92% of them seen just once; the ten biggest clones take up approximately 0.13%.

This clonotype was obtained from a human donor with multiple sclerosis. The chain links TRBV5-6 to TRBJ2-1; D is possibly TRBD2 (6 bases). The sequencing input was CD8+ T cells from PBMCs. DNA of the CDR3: TGTGCCAGCAGCCTTCCGGGGGTGAACAATGAGCAGTTCTTC. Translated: CASSLPGVNNEQFF.